A single sample gave rise to the 21 T cell receptor beta chains below, sequenced in a study of beta chain features in type 1 diabetes. The isolated RNA, all of it, was reverse transcribed, so expressed TCRB transcripts were what got sequenced. Data came from immunoSEQ multiplex PCR; TCRdb stores just in-frame clones and leaves some out. The sample consists of around 500,000 clones, over 10% of them appearing once. The source material was naive CD4+ T cells from blood. The source is a woman between 18 and 29 years old in good health.

The V gene is TRBV12-5, the J gene TRBJ2-1, with D unresolved. CDR3 length: 11 amino acids. The germline V gene has CDR1 LGHNT and CDR2 FRNRAP. The germline V and J ends were trimmed by 2 bases and 8 bases, with 4 bases remaining between them. CDR3 nucleotides: TGTGCTAGTGGTTTGTACCATGAGCAGTTCTTC. Translated, it gives CASGLYHEQFF.

This chain links TRBV4-3 with TRBJ1-6; 8 nucleotides match TRBD1. V shed 4 bases, J shed 7 bases, and the junction held 6 bases outside the gene matches. The CDR3 is made up of 15 amino acids. Germline values: CDR1 LGHNA, CDR2 YSLEER. For the CDR3, the DNA is TGCGCCAGCAGCCGCTTGGACAGGGACAATTCACCCCTCCACTTT. This encodes CASSRLDRDNSPLHF.

The gene calls are TRBV5-6 and TRBJ2-1, with TRBD1 matching over 7 bases. CDR3 size: 16 residues. Germline V gene sequence: CDR1 SGHDT, CDR2 YYEEEE. J gave up 0 bases and V 4 bases, and 7 bases lay outside the gene matches. The CDR3 DNA sequence: TGTGCCAGCAGCGGTCGACAGGGAAGCTCCTACAATGAGCAGTTCTTC. Its translation: CASSGRQGSSYNEQFF. Variable domain in full (rest from reference TRBV5-6 and TRBJ2-1): DAGVTQSPTHLIKTRGQQVTLRCSPKSGHDTVSWYQQALGQGPQFIFQYYEEEERQRGNFPDRFSGHQFPNYSSELNVNALLLGDSALYLCASSGRQGSSYNEQFFGPGTRLTVL.

The rearrangement links TRBV18 to TRBJ2-7; D is possibly TRBD2 (6 bases). CDR1 and CDR2 (germline): KGHSH, LQKENI. The CDR3 runs 13 residues. V lost 6 bases and J 7 bases, leaving 16 bases between the germline ends. CDR3 residues: CASSAGNFGEQYV. CDR3 bases: TGTGCCAGCTCGGCGGGAAATTTTGGTGAGCAGTACGTC.

This clone was observed a handful of times. The genes are TRBV29-1 and TRBJ2-2, with a possible D match to TRBD2 (6 bases). The CDR3 extends over 15 amino acids. The germline V gene has CDR1 SQVTM and CDR2 ANQGSEA. V was clipped by 5 bases and J by 0 bases, with 13 bases between them. CDR3 sequence: CSVQEGATNTGELFF. The CDR3 DNA reads TGCAGCGTTCAGGAGGGAGCCACGAACACCGGGGAGCTGTTTTTT.

The chain couples TRBV7-8 to TRBJ1-5; D gene unclear. CDR1 SGHVS and CDR2 FQNEAQ come from the germline V gene. The CDR3 has 17 residues. V was pared by 1 base and J by 3 bases, with 16 bases between. This CDR3 reads CASSLGRIPGFNQPQHF. The CDR3, as DNA: TGTGCCAGCAGCTTAGGGCGGATTCCGGGATTCAATCAGCCCCAGCATTTT.

This clone was observed a few times. This chain joins TRBV7-2 and TRBJ2-4; D possibly corresponds to TRBD1 (5 bases). Trimming took 4 bases from V and 0 from J, leaving 10 bases between them. The germline V gene encodes CDR1 SGHTA and CDR2 FQGNSA. This CDR3 is built from 15 residues. The CDR3 here is CASSSFRGAKNIQYF. CDR3 bases: TGTGCCAGCAGCTCGTTTAGGGGAGCCAAAAACATTCAGTACTTC.

The V gene is TRBV9, the J gene TRBJ1-4; D uncertain. This CDR3 spans 13 amino acids. Germline CDR1 is SGDLS and CDR2 is YYNGEE. Between the trimmed V and J ends, which lost 2 bases and 5 bases, there was a span of 7 bases. CDR3 sequence reads: CASSVEPNEKLFF. The CDR3 nucleotides are TGTGCCAGCAGCGTTGAGCCCAATGAAAAACTGTTTTTT.

This clone occurred a few times. The V gene is TRBV15, the J gene TRBJ1-5, with D hard to call. The CDR3 runs 13 residues. The germline V and J ends were trimmed by 3 bases and 1 base, with 4 bases remaining between them. Germline lookup yields CDR1 LNHNV and CDR2 YYDKDF (reference sequence). The CDR3 DNA is TGTGCCACCAGCAGCGCGAGCAATCAGCCCCAGCATTTT. It encodes CATSSASNQPQHF. Full variable domain (missing parts from reference TRBV15 and TRBJ1-5): DAMVIQNPRYQVTQFGKPVTLSCSQTLNHNVMYWYQQKSSQAPKLLFHYYDKDFNNEADTPDNFQSRRPNTSFCFLDIRSPGLGDTAMYLCATSSASNQPQHFGDGTRLSIL.

This clone was seen only once. V is TRBV6-5 and J is TRBJ2-1; TRBD2 agrees at 10 bases. The CDR3 has 14 amino acids. V trimming: 6 bases; J trimming: 8 bases; junction bases outside the gene matches: 7. Germline V gives CDR1 MNHEY, CDR2 SVGAGI. CDR3 residues: CASRLAGNRHEQFF. For the CDR3, the DNA is TGTGCCAGCAGACTAGCGGGGAACCGCCATGAGCAGTTCTTC.

This clone was counted only a few times. The chain combines TRBV18 with TRBJ2-7; D gene uncertain. V was cut by 2 bases and J by 0 bases, with 11 bases left in between. The CDR3 covers 15 residues. Germline CDR1 KGHSH, CDR2 LQKENI. The DNA for the CDR3 is TGTGCCAGCTCACCAGGCTGGAGAAGCTCCTACGAGCAGTACTTC. This encodes CASSPGWRSSYEQYF.

CDR3 nucleotides: TGCGCCAGCAGCCACCCTCTAGCGGGAGGAATGTATGAGCAGTTCTTC. This encodes CASSHPLAGGMYEQFF. The chain recombines TRBV4-3 with TRBJ2-1; 11 nucleotides agree with TRBD2. Per the germline V gene, CDR1 is LGHNA and CDR2 is YSLEER. The CDR3 length is 16 residues. Trimming cost V 3 bases and J 8 bases; bases outside gene matches: 9.

This clone appeared once. The chain employs TRBV6-5 and TRBJ1-5, with D hard to call. V was trimmed by 2 bases and J by 0 bases, leaving 5 bases between them. The CDR3 is 14 amino acids. The germline V gene has CDR1 MNHEY and CDR2 SVGAGI. The CDR3 nucleotides are TGTGCCAGCAGTTACGGGAATAGCAATCAGCCCCAGCATTTT. Translation: CASSYGNSNQPQHF.

This clone was counted a few times. The V and J genes are TRBV28 and TRBJ2-3, with TRBD2 as a possible D gene (6 bases). Germline V gene lookup returns CDR1 MDHEN and CDR2 SYDVKM. The CDR3 is 15 residues long. Trimming took 3 bases from V and 2 from J, leaving 12 bases between them. CDR3: CASSFYRGTTDTQYF. The CDR3 bases are TGTGCCAGCAGTTTTTATCGGGGGACCACAGATACGCAGTATTTT.

The gene calls are TRBV4-3 and TRBJ2-3, with D perhaps matching TRBD1 (6 bases). Germline V gene lookup returns CDR1 LGHNA and CDR2 YSLEER. Trimming shortened V by 4 bases and J by 6 bases, and 17 bases separated the two germline ends. The length of the CDR3 is 15 residues. The CDR3 coding sequence is TGCGCCAGCAGCCTAAGGGAAGGGGGAAGGGATACGCAGTATTTT. Its translation is CASSLREGGRDTQYF.

The gene calls are TRBV28 and TRBJ2-7; D unresolved. Trimming shortened V by 4 bases and J by 0 bases, and 13 bases separated the two germline ends. This CDR3 region has 15 residues. Germline V CDR1 and CDR2: MDHEN, SYDVKM. The CDR3 sequence: CASSSTRQGSYEQYV. As DNA, the CDR3 is TGTGCCAGCAGTTCTACAAGACAAGGCTCCTACGAGCAGTACGTC.

V is TRBV28 and J is TRBJ2-1; 11 nucleotides line up with TRBD1. The germline V gene has CDR1 MDHEN and CDR2 SYDVKM. Trimming took 5 bases from V and 2 from J; bases not matched to a gene: 5. The CDR3 contains 16 residues. The CDR3 DNA follows: TGTGCCAGCAGTCGGACAGGGGGCCTCCCCTACAATGAGCAGTTCTTC. This encodes CASSRTGGLPYNEQFF.

This chain links TRBV28 with TRBJ1-5, with a weak D call TRBD1 (5 bases). In germline, CDR1 is MDHEN, CDR2 SYDVKM. The CDR3 runs to 14 residues. V was cut by 2 bases and J by 6 bases, with 11 bases left in between. Written as DNA, the CDR3 is TGTGCCAGCAGTTTACCGTACGGGGGTCAGCCCCAGCATTTT. This encodes CASSLPYGGQPQHF.

This clone has more than one count but fewer than ten. The chain recombines TRBV7-9 with TRBJ2-7, with 7 nucleotides matching TRBD1. Per the germline V gene, CDR1 is SEHNR and CDR2 is FQNEAQ (reference sequence). The CDR3 runs to 13 residues. J was trimmed by 6 bases and V by 5 bases; bases with no gene match: 7. CDR3 DNA: TGTGCCAGCAGCCGAGGGACAGTCCCCGAGCAGTACTTC. It translates to CASSRGTVPEQYF.

This clone was observed a handful of times. The genes are TRBV7-9 and TRBJ2-6, with D hard to call. Germline lookup yields CDR1 SEHNR and CDR2 FQNEAQ (reference sequence). Trimming cost V 4 bases and J 2 bases, with 9 bases left between them. This CDR3 comprises 15 residues. The CDR3 coding sequence is TGTGCCAGCAGCTCCAGACAAACTGGGGCCAACGTCCTGACTTTC. Translating gives CASSSRQTGANVLTF.

This clone showed up just a few times. The chain has TRBV18 and TRBJ1-2; D is undetermined. Germline CDR1 KGHSH, CDR2 LQKENI. There are 14 residues in the CDR3. V lost 1 base and J 4 bases, leaving 10 bases between the germline ends. CDR3 amino acids: CASSPRTDPYGYTF. The CDR3 bases are TGTGCCAGCTCACCACGGACCGATCCCTATGGCTACACCTTC.